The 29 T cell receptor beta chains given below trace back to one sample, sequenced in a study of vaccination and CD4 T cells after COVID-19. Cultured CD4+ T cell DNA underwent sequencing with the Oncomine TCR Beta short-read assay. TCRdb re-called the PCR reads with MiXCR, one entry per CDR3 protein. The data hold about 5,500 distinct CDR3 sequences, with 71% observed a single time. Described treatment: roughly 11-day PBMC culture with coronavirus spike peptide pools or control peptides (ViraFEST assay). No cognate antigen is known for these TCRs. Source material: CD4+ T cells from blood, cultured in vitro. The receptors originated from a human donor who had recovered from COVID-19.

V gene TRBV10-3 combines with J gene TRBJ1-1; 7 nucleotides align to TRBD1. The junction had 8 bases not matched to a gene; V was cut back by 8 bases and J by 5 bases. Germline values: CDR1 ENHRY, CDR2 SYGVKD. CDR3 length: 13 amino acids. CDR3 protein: CAIHDREGTEAFF. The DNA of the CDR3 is TGTGCCATCCACGACAGGGAGGGGACTGAAGCTTTCTTT.

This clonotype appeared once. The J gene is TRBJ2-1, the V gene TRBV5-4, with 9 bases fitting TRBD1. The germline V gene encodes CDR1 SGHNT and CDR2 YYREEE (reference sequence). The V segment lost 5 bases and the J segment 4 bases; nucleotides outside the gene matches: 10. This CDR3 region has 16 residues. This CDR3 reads CASRSTGGSTYNEQFF. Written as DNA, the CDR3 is TGTGCCAGCAGATCTACAGGGGGCTCAACGTACAATGAGCAGTTCTTC.

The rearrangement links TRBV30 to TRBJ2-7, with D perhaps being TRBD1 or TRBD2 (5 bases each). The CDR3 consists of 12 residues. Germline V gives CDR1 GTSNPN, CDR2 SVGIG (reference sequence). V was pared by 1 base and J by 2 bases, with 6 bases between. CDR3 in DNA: TGTGCCTGGAGTGCGGGACCCTACGAGCAGTACTTC. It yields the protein CAWSAGPYEQYF.

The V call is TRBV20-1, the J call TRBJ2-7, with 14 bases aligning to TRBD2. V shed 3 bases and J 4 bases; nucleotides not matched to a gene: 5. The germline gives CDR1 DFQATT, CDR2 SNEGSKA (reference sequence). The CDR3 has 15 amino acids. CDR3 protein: CSASHGTSGSYEQYF. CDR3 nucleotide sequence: TGCAGTGCTAGTCATGGGACTAGCGGGAGTTACGAGCAGTACTTC.

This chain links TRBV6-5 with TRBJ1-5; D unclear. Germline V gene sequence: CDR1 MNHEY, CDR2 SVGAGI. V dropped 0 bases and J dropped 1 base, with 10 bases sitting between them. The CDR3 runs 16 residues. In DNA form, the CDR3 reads TGTGCCAGCAGTTACTCCGCAGTAGTCAGCAATCAGCCCCAGCATTTT. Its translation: CASSYSAVVSNQPQHF.

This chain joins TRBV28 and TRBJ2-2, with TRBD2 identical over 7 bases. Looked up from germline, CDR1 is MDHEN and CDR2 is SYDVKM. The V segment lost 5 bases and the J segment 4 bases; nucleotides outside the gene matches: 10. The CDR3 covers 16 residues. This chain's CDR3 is CASSPQRSGITGELFF. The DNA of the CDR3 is TGTGCCAGCAGTCCCCAGAGGAGCGGGATCACCGGGGAGCTGTTTTTT.

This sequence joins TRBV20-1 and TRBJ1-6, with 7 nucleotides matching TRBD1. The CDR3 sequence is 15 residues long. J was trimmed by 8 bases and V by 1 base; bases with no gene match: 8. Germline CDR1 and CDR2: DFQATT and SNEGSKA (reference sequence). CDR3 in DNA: TGCAGTGCTAGAGGAGGGGGACAGTTTGATTCACCCCTCCACTTT. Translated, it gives CSARGGGQFDSPLHF.

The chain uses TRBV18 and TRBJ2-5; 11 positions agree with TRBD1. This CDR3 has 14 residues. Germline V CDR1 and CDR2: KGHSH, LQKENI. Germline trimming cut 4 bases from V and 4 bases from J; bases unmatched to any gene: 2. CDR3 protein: CASSQGQGAETQYF. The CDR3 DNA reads TGTGCCAGCTCACAAGGACAGGGGGCAGAGACCCAGTACTTC.

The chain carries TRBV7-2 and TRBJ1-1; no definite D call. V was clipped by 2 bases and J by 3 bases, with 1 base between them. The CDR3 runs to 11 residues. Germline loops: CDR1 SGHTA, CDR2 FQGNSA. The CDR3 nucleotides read TGTGCCAGCAGCTTATACACTGAAGCTTTCTTT. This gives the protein CASSLYTEAFF.

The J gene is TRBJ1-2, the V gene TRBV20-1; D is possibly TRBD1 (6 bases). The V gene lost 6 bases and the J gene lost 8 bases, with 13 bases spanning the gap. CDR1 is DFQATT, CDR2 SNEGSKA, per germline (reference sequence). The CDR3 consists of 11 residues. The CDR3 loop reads CSAGRGGGYTF. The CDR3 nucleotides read TGCAGTGCAGGGAGGGGGGGCGGCTACACCTTC.

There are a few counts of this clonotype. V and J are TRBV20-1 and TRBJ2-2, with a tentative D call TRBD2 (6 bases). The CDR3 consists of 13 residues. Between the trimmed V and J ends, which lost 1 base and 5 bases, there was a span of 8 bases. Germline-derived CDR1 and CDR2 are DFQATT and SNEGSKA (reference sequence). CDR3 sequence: CSARVGGTGELFF. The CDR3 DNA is TGCAGTGCTAGAGTTGGGGGGACCGGGGAGCTGTTTTTT.

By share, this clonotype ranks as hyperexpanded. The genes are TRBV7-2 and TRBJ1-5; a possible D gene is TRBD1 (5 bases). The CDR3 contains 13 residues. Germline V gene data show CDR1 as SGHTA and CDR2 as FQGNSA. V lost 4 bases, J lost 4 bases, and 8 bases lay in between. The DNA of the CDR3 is TGTGCCAGCAGCTCCCGGGGGAATCAGCCCCAGCATTTT. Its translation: CASSSRGNQPQHF. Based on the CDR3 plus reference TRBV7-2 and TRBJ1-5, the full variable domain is GAGVSQSPSNKVTEKGKDVELRCDPISGHTALYWYRQSLGQGLEFLIYFQGNSAPDKSGLPSDRFSAERTGGSVSTLTIQRTQQEDSAVYLCASSSRGNQPQHFGDGTRLSIL.

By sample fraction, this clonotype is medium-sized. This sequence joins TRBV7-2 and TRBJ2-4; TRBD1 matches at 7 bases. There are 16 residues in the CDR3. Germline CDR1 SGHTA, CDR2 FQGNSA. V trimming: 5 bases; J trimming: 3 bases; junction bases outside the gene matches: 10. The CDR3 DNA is TGTGCCAGCAGCCCCCGGACAGGACTCAACAAAAACATTCAGTACTTC. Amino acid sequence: CASSPRTGLNKNIQYF.

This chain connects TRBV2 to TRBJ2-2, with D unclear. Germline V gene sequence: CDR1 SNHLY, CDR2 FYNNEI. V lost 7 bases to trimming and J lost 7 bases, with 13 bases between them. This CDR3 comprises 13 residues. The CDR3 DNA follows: TGTGCCAGCATGGGTACTCCCCGCGGGGAGCTGTTTTTT. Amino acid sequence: CASMGTPRGELFF.

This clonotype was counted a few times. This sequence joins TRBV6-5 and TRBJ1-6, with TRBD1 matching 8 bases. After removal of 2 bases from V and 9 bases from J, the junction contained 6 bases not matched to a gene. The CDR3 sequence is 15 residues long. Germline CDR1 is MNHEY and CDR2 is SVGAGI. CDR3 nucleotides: TGTGCCAGCAGTTACGACAGGGGATTCGGTTCACCCCTCCACTTT. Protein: CASSYDRGFGSPLHF.

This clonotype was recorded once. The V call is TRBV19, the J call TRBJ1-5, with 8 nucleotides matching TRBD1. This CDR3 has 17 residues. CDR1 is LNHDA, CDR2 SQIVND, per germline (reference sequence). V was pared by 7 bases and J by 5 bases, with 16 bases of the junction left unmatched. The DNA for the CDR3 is TGTGCCAGTACCCTAAAGGGCCAGGGGGCCTCCTATCAGCCCCAGCATTTT. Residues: CASTLKGQGASYQPQHF.

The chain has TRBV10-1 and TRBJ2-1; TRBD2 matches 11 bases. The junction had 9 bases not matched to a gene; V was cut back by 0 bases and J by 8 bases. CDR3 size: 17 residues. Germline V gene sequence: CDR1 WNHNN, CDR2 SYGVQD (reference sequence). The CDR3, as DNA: TGCGCCAGCAGTGAGTCGTTAAGTCTAGCGGGAGGCCATGAGCAGTTCTTC. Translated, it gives CASSESLSLAGGHEQFF.

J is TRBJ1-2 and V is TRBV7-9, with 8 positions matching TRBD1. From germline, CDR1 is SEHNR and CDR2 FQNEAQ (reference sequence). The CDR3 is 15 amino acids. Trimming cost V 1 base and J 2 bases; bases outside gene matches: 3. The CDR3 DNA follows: TGTGCCAGCAGCTTAGTCAGGGGGCGCAACTATGGCTACACCTTC. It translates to CASSLVRGRNYGYTF.

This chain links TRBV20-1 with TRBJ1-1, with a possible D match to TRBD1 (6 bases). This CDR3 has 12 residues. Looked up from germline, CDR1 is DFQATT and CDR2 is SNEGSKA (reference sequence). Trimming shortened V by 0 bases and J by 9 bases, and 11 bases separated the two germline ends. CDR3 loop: CSARDSGGQAFF. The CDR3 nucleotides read TGCAGTGCTAGAGATTCGGGGGGCCAAGCTTTCTTT.

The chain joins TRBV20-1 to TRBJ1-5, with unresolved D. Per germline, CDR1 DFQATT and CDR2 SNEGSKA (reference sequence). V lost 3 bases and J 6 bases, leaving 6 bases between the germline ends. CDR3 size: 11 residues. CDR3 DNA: TGCAGTGCTAGTTCAGGTCAGCCCCAGCATTTT. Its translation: CSASSGQPQHF.

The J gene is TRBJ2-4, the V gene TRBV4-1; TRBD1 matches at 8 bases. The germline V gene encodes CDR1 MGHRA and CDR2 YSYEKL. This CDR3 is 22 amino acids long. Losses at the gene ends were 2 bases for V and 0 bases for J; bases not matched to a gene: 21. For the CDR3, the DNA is TGCGCCAGCAGCCAAATAATCGCTTCGGACAGGGCTAGCGACGGAGCCAAAAACATTCAGTACTTC. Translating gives CASSQIIASDRASDGAKNIQYF.

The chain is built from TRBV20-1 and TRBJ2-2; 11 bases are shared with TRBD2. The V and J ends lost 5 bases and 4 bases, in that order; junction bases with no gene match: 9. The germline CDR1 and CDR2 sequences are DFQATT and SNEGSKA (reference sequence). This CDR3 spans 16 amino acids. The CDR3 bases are TGCAGTGCTCCAATTCGACTAGCGGGGAGCACCGGGGAGCTGTTTTTT. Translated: CSAPIRLAGSTGELFF.

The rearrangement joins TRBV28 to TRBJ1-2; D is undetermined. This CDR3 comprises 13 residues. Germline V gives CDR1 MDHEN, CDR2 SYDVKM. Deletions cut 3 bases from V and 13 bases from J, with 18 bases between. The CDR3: CASSFSQLVKRTF. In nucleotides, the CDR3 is TGTGCCAGCAGTTTCTCTCAGCTAGTTAAGCGCACCTTC.

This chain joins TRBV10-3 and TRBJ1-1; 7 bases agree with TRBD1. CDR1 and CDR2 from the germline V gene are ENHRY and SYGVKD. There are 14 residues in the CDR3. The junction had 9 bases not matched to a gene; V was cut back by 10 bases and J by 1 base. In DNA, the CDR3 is TGTGCCAGCAGGGAAGGGACAGCGAACACTGAAGCTTTCTTT. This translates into CASREGTANTEAFF.

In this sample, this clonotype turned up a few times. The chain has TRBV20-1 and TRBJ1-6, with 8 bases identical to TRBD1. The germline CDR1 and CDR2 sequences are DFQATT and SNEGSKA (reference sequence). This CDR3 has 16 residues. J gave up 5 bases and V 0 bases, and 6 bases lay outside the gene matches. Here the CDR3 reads CSARDSAGGNNSPLHF. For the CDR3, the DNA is TGCAGTGCTAGAGATTCGGCAGGGGGCAATAATTCACCCCTCCACTTT.

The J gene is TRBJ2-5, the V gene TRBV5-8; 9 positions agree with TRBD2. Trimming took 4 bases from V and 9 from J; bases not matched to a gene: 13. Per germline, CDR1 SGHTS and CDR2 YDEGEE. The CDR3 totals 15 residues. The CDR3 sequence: CASSPGTSSRVPQYF. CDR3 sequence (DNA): TGTGCCAGCAGCCCCGGGACTAGCTCTCGTGTCCCCCAGTACTTC.

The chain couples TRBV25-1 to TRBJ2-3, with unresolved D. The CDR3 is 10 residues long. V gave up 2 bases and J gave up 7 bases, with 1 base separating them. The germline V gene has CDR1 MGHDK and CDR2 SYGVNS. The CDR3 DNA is TGTGCCAGCAGTGAAAATACGCAGTATTTT. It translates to CASSENTQYF.

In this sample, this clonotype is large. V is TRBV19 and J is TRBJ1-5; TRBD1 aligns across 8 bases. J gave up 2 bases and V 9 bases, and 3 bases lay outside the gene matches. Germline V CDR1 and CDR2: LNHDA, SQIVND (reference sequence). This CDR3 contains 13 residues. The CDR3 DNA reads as TGTGCCAGCGCGGACAGGGGCAATCAGCCCCAGCATTTT. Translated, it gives CASADRGNQPQHF.

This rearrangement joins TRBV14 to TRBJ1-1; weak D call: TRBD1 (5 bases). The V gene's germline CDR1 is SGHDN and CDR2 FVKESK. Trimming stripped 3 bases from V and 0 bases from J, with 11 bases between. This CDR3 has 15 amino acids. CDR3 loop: CASSHYRPLNTEAFF. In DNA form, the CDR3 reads TGTGCCAGCAGCCACTACAGGCCTTTGAACACTGAAGCTTTCTTT.